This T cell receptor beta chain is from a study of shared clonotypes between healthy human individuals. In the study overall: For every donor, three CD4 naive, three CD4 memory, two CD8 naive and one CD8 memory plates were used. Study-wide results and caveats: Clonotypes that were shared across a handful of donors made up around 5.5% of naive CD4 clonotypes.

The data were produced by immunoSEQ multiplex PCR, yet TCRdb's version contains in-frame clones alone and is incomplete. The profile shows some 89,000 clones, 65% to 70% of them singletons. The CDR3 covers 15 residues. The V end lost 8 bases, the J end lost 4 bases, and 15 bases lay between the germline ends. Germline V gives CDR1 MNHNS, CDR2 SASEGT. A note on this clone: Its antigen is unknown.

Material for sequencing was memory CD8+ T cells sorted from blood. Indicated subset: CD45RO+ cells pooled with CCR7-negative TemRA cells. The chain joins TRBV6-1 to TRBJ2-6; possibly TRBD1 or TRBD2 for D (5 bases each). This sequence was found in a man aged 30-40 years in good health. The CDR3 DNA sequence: TGTGCCAGCGAAGACGAGGGGACCGGGGCCAACGTCCTGACTTTC. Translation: CASEDEGTGANVLTF.